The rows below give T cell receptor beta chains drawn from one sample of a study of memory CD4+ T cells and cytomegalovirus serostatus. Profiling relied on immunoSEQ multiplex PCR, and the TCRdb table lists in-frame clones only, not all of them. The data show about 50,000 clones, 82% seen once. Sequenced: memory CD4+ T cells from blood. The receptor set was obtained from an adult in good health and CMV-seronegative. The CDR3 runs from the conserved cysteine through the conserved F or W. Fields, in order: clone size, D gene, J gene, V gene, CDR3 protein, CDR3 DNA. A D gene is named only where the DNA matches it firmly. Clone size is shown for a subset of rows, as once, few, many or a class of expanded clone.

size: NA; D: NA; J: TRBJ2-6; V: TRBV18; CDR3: CASSPPQGLGGANVLTF; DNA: TGTGCCAGCTCACCACCACAGGGTTTGGGCGGGGCCAACGTCCTGACTTTC
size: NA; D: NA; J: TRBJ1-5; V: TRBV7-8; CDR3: CASSPTRFYQPQHF; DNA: TGTGCCAGCAGCCCCACCCGCTTCTATCAGCCCCAGCATTTT
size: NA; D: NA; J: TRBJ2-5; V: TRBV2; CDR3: CASSELDAGTQYF; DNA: TGTGCCAGCAGTGAGCTGGACGCGGGGACCCAGTACTTC
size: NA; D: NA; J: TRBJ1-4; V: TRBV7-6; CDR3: CASSSLPGRTNEKLFF; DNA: TGTGCCAGCAGCTCGCTTCCGGGACGGACTAATGAAAAACTGTTTTTT
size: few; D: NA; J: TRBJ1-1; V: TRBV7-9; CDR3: CASSLVGRGTEAFF; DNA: TGTGCCAGCAGCTTAGTGGGAAGGGGCACTGAAGCTTTCTTT
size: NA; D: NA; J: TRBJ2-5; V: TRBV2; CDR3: CASSVAETQYF; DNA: TGTGCCAGCAGTGTCGCTGAGACCCAGTACTTC
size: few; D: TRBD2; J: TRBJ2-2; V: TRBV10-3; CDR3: CAISESGLNTGELFF; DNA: TGTGCCATCAGTGAGTCGGGACTAAACACCGGGGAGCTGTTTTTT
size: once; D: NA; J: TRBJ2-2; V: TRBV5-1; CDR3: CASSTTGTSNTGELFF; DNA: TGCGCCAGCAGCACAACCGGGACATCGAACACCGGGGAGCTGTTTTTT
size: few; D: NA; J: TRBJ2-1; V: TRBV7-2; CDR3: CASSLGLTDYNEQFF; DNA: TGTGCCAGCAGCTTAGGACTTACAGATTACAATGAGCAGTTCTTC
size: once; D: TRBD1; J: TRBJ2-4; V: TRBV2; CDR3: CASSPNPGTGKDIQYF; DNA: TGTGCCAGCAGTCCCAATCCCGGGACAGGGAAAGACATTCAGTACTTC
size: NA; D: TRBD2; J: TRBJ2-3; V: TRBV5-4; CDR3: CASSFRAGGTDTQYF; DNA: TGTGCCAGCAGCTTTCGTGCGGGGGGGACAGATACGCAGTATTTT
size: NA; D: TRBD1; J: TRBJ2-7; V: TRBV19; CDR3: CASSTKDRVYEQYF; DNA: TGTGCCAGTAGTACCAAGGACAGGGTCTACGAGCAGTACTTC
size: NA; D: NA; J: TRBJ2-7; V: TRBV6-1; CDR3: CASSEALEGLYEQYF; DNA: TGTGCCAGCAGTGAAGCCTTAGAGGGGCTTTACGAGCAGTACTTC
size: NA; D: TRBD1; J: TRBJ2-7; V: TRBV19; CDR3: CASSDDRGEQYF; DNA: TGTGCCAGTAGTGACGACAGGGGCGAGCAGTACTTC
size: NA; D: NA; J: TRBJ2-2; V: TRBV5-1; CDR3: CASSLGGADTGELFF; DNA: TGCGCCAGCAGCTTGGGCGGGGCGGACACCGGGGAGCTGTTTTTT
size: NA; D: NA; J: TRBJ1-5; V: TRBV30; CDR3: CAWSVGREGRNQPQHF; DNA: TGTGCCTGGAGTGTAGGTAGGGAGGGGCGCAATCAGCCCCAGCATTTT
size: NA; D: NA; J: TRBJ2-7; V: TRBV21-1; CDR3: CAKGGPVFAYEQYF; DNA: TGTGCCAAAGGGGGACCTGTATTTGCCTACGAGCAGTACTTC
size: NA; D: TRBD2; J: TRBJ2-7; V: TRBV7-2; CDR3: CASSLSLGIAGEQYF; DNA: TGTGCCAGCAGCTTATCCCTGGGGATAGCGGGAGAGCAGTACTTC
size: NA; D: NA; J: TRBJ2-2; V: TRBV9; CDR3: CASSPRGVNTGELFF; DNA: TGTGCCAGCAGCCCGAGAGGGGTAAACACCGGGGAGCTGTTTTTT
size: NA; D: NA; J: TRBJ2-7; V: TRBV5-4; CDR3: CASRTDRNSYEQYF; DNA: TGTGCCAGCAGAACAGACAGGAACTCCTACGAGCAGTACTTC
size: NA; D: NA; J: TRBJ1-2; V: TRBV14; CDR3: CASSQDRSYGYTF; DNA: TGTGCCAGCAGCCAGGACAGAAGCTATGGCTACACCTTC
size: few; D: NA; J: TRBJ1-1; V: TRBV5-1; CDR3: CASSLDGTVNTEAFF; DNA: TGCGCCAGCAGCTTGGACGGGACGGTGAACACTGAAGCTTTCTTT
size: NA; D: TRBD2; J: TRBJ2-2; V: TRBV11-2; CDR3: CASSFQGGTGELFF; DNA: TGTGCCAGCAGCTTTCAGGGAGGGACCGGGGAGCTGTTTTTT
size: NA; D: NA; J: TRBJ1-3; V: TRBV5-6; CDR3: CASSLARLSGNTIYF; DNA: TGTGCCAGCAGCTTGGCGCGGCTCTCTGGAAACACCATATATTTT
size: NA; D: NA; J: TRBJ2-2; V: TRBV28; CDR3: CASSLVGGFGTGELFF; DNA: TGTGCCAGCAGTTTAGTGGGAGGATTCGGCACCGGGGAGCTGTTTTTT
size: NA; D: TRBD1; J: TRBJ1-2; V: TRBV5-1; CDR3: CASSLQGIGYGYTF; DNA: TGCGCCAGCAGCCTACAGGGGATCGGCTATGGCTACACCTTC
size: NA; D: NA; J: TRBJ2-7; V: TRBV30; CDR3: CAWSRDSIPGQYF; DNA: TGTGCCTGGTCCCGGGACTCCATTCCCGGGCAGTACTTC
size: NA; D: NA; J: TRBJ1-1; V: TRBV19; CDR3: CASKIRGGTEAFF; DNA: TGTGCCAGTAAAATTCGCGGGGGGACTGAAGCTTTCTTT
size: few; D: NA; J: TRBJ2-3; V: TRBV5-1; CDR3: CASSPGQSTDTQYF; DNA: TGCGCCAGCAGCCCGGGACAAAGCACAGATACGCAGTATTTT
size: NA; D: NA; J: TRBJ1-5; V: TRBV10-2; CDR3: CASNFSPSNQPQHF; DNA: TGCGCCAGCAACTTTTCCCCGAGCAATCAGCCCCAGCATTTT
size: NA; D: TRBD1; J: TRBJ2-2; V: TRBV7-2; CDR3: CASSLGTGNTGELFF; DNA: TGTGCCAGCAGCTTAGGGACAGGGAACACCGGGGAGCTGTTTTTT
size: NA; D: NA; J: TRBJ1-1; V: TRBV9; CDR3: CASSTMSMNTEAFF; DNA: TGTGCCAGCAGCACGATGTCGATGAACACTGAAGCTTTCTTT
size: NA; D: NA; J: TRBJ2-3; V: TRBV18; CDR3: CASSEGSTDTQYF; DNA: TGTGCCAGCTCGGAAGGGTCCACAGATACGCAGTATTTT
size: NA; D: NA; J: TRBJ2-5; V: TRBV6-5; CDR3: CASRPGRGQETQYF; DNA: TGTGCCAGCAGACCAGGCCGAGGCCAAGAGACCCAGTACTTC
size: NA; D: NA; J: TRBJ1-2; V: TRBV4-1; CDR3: CASSRDRGERYGYTF; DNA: TGCGCCAGCAGCCGAGACAGAGGAGAACGCTATGGCTACACCTTC
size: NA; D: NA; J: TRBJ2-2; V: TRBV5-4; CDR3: CASSLGTRGVGTGELFF; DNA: TGTGCCAGCAGCTTGGGGACCAGGGGGGTTGGGACCGGGGAGCTGTTTTTT
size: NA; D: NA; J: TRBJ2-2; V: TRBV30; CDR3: CAWSSRATGELFF; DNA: TGTGCCTGGAGTTCAAGGGCCACCGGGGAGCTGTTTTTT
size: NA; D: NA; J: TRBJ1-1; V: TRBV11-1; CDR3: CASSLRPLQGNTEAFF; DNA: TGTGCCAGCAGCTTACGACCTTTACAGGGGAACACTGAAGCTTTCTTT
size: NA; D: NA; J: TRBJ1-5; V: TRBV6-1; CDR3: CASSLPSVNQPQHF; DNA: TGTGCCAGCAGTCTCCCTTCAGTTAATCAGCCCCAGCATTTT
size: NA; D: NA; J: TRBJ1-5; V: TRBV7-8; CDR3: CASSFLGAQGNQPQHF; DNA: TGTGCCAGCAGCTTTTTGGGGGCGCAGGGCAATCAGCCCCAGCATTTT
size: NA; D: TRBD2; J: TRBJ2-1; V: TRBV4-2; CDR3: CASSQSLLETSGGWFF; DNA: TGTGCCAGCAGCCAATCCCTCCTAGAAACTAGCGGGGGGTGGTTCTTC
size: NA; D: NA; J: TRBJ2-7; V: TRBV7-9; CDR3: CASSPKGSYEQYF; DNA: TGTGCCAGCAGCCCAAAGGGATCCTACGAGCAGTACTTC
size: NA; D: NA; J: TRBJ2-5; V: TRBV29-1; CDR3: CSVIPVGQGWEETQYF; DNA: TGCAGCGTTATCCCCGTAGGCCAGGGATGGGAAGAGACCCAGTACTTC
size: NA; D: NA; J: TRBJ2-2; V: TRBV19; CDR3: CASSIVQWRGTGELFF; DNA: TGTGCCAGTAGTATAGTCCAGTGGAGGGGCACCGGGGAGCTGTTTTTT
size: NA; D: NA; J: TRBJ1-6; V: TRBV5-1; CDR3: CASSLGTVDNSPLHF; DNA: TGCGCCAGCAGCTTGGGGACAGTCGATAATTCACCCCTCCACTTT
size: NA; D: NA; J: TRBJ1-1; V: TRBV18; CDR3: CASSPRRNEAFF; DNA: TGTGCCAGCTCACCACGAAGGAATGAAGCTTTCTTT
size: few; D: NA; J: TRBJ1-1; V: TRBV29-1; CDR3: CSVGRNMNTEAFF; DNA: TGCAGCGTTGGTAGAAACATGAACACTGAAGCTTTCTTT
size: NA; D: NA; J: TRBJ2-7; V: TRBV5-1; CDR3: CASSLGTEGLEQYF; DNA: TGCGCCAGCAGCTTGGGAACAGAAGGCTTGGAGCAGTACTTC
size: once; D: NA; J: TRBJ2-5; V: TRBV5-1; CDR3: CASSRTATSRETQYF; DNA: TGCGCCAGCAGCAGGACAGCCACCTCACGGGAGACCCAGTACTTC